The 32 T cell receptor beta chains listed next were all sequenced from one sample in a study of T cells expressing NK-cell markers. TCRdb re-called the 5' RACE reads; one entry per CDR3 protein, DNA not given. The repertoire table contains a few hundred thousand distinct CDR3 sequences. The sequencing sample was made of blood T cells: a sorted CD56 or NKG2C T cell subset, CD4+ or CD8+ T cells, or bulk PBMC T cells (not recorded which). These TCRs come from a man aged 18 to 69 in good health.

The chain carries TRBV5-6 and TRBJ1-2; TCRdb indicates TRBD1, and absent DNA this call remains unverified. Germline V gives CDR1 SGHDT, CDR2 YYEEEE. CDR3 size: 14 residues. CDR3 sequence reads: CASSQTGKFNGYTF.

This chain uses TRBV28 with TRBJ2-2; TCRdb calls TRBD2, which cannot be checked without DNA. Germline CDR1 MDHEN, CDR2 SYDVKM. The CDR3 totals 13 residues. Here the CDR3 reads CASSFGGGRELFF.

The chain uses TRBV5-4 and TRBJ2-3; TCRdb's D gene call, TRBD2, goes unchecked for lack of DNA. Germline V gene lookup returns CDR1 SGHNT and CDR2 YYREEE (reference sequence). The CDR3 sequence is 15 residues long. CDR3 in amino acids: CASSSIAEELDTQYF.

Here the CDR3 reads CASSPTGFDYGYTF. This chain links TRBV5-1 with TRBJ1-2; absent DNA, TCRdb's TRBD1 call cannot be checked. Germline V gene lookup returns CDR1 SGHRS and CDR2 YFSETQ. The CDR3 is made up of 14 amino acids.

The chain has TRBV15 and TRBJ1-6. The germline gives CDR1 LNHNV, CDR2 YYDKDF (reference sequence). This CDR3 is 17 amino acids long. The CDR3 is CATSRASSTRRDSPLHF.

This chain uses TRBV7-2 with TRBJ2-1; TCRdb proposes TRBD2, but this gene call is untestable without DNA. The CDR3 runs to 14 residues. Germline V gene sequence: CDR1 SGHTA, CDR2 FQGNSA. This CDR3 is CASSPGGAVKEQFF.

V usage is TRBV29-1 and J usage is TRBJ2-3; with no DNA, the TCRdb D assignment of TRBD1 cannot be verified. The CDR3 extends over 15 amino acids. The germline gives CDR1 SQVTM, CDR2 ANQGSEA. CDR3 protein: CSVERVGGLTDTQYF.

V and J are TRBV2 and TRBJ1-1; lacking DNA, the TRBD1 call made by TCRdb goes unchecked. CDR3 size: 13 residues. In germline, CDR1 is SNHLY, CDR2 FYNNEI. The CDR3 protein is CASNKGGGTEAFF.

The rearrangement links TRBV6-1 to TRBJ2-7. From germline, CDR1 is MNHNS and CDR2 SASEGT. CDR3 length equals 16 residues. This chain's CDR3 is CASSEHGVFGSYEQYF.

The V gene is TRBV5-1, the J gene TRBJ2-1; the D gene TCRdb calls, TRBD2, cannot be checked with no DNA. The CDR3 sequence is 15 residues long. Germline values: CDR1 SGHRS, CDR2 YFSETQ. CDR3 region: CASSLVEGPEGEQFF. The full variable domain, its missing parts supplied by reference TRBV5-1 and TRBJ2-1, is KAGVTQTPRYLIKTRGQQVTLSCSPISGHRSVSWYQQTPGQGLQFLFEYFSETQRNKGNFPGRFSGRQFSNSRSEMNVSTLELGDSALYLCASSLVEGPEGEQFFGPGTRLTVL.

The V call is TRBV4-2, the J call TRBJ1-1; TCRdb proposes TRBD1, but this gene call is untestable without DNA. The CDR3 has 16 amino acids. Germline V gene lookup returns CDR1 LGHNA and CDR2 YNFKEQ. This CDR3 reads CASSHGQGKGNTEAFF.

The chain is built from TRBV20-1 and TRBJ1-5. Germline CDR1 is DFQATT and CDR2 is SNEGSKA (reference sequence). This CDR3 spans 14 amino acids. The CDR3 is CSASWRGSNQPQHF.

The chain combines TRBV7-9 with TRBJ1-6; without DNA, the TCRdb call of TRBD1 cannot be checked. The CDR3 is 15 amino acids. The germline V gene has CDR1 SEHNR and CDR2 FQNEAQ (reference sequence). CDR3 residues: CASTATGTYNSPLHF.

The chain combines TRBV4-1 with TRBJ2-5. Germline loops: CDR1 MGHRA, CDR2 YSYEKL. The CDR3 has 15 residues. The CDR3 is CASSQESSDQETQYF.

CDR3 region: CASSWGLAGVEGEQFF. The chain recombines TRBV7-8 with TRBJ2-1; the D gene TCRdb calls, TRBD2, cannot be checked with no DNA. Germline CDR1 SGHVS, CDR2 FQNEAQ. CDR3 size: 16 residues.

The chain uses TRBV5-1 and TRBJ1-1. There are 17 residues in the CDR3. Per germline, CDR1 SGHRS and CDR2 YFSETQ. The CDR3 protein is CASSSTGRISMNTEAFF.

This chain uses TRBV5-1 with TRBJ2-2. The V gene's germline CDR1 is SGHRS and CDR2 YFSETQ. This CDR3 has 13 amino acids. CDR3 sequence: CASSQDNRGKLFF.

The CDR3 spells CASSVSGASANYGYTF. This rearrangement joins TRBV2 to TRBJ1-2. Per the germline V gene, CDR1 is SNHLY and CDR2 is FYNNEI. CDR3 length: 16 amino acids.

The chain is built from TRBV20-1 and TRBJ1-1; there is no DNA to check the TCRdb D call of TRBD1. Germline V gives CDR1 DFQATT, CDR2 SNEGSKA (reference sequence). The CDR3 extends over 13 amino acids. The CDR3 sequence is CSARESGDTEAFF.

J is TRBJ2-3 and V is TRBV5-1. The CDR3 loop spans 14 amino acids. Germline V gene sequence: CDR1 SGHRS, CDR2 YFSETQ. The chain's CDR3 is CASSPGRSSDTQYF.

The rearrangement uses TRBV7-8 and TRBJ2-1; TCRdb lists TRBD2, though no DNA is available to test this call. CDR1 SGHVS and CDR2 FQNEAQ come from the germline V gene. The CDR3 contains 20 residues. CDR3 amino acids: CASSLVASGRIPYSYNEQFF.

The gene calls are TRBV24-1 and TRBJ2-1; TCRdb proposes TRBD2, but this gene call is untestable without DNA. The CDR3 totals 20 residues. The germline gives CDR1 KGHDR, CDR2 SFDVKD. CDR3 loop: CATSDSPGLAGGSSYNEQFF.

The chain's CDR3 is CASSPLGTGWTANYGYTF. The genes are TRBV28 and TRBJ1-2; the TCRdb D gene call, TRBD1, has no DNA to confirm it. Germline CDR1 MDHEN, CDR2 SYDVKM. The CDR3 has 18 amino acids.

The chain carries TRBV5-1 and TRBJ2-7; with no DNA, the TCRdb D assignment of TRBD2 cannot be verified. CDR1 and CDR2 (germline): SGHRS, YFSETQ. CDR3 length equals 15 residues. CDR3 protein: CASSSGTSGSGEQYF. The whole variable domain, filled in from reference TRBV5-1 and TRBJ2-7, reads KAGVTQTPRYLIKTRGQQVTLSCSPISGHRSVSWYQQTPGQGLQFLFEYFSETQRNKGNFPGRFSGRQFSNSRSEMNVSTLELGDSALYLCASSSGTSGSGEQYFGPGTRLTVT.

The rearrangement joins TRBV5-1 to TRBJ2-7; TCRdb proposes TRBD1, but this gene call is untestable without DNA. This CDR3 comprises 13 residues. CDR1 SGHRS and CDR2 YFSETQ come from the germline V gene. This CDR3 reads CASSLRGAYEQYF.

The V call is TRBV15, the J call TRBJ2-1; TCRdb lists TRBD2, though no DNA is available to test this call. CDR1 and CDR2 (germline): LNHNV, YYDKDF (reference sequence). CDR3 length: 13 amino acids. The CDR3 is CATSRDYPDRLFF. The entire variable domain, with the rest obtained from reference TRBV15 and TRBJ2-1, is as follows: DAMVIQNPRYQVTQFGKPVTLSCSQTLNHNVMYWYQQKSSQAPKLLFHYYDKDFNNEADTPDNFQSRRPNTSFCFLDIRSPGLGDTAMYLCATSRDYPDRLFFGPGTRLTVL.

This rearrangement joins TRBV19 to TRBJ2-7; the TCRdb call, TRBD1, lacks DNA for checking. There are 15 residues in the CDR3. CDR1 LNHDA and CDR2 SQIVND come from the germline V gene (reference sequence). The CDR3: CASSSLKGDFYEQYF.

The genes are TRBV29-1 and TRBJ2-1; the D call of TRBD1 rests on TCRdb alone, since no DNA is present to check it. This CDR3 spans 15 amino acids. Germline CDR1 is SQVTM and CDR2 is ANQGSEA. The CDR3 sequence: CSVRPDRGVKNEQFF.

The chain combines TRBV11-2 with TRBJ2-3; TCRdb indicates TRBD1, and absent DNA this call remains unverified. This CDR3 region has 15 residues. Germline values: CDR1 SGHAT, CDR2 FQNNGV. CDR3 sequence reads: CASTPRGGGADTQYF.

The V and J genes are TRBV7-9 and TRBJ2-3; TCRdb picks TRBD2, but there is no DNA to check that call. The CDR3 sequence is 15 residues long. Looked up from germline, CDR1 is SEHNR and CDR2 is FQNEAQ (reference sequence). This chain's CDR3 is CASSRTAAGTDTQYF.

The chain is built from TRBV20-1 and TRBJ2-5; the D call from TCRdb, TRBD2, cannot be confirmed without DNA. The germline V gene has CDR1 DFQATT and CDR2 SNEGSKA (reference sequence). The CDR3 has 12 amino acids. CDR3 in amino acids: CSLAGRQETQYF.

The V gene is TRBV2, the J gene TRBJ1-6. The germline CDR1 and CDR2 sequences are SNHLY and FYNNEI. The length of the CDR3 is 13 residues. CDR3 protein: CASRLRYNSPLHF.